This paragraph covers one T cell receptor beta chain sequence. The antigen is undetermined. These data are taken from a study of cytomegalovirus exposure and HLA in healthy donors. About the study: It was reported in a later analysis that the approximately 120 validation repertoires used the same platform as the approximately 670 first-cohort repertoires.

Study results and limitations: Confirmation was obtained in vitro that a few CMV-associated chains are specific for CMV antigens. A classifier reportedly called cytomegalovirus status with high sensitivity and specificity. Some TCR beta chains (164 of them) were listed as cytomegalovirus-associated.

This CDR3 contains 14 residues. Trimming took 8 bases from V and 5 from J; bases not matched to a gene: 9. CDR1 is MNHEY and CDR2 is SMNVEV in the germline V gene (reference sequence). TCRdb's copy holds only in-frame clones and misses some; the assay was immunoSEQ multiplex PCR. The table records around 220,000 clones, roughly 84% of them present only once. This sequence was found in a woman in her twenties or thirties in good health and CMV-seropositive. Sequenced material: PBMCs. V gene TRBV27 combines with J gene TRBJ2-1; 7 nucleotides align to TRBD2. CDR3 sequence: CASGDRDYNNEQFF. CDR3 coding DNA: TGTGCCAGCGGAGACCGGGACTACAACAATGAGCAGTTCTTC.